A single T cell receptor beta chain is shown here with its context. What antigen it recognizes has not been identified. Within one base of it there is no much larger clone, and no base qualities were kept. This sample was taken from a study of response to subunit inactivated influenza vaccine (dated by TCRdb to 2016 to 2018). A note on the overall study: Deep quantitative profiling of the T cell receptor repertoire was used in the study to follow responses to a trivalent subunit inactivated influenza vaccine. The full study reports these points: It was suggested by the authors that each seasonal influenza vaccination may recruit only a limited number of new T cells.

Between the V and J ends, shortened by 2 bases and 1 base respectively, the junction contains 8 bases. Via the germline V gene, CDR1 is SGHRS and CDR2 YFSETQ. CDR3 length: 14 amino acids, cysteine to phenylalanine. Of all the DNA, just the CDR3 is kept, 42 bases in frame from base 1. The protocol used for the library was RT-PCR. These reads were obtained on an Illumina HiSeq 2500. TCRdb reworked the public reads: Q25 trimming with fastp, MiXCR clone assembly, productive beta chains retained. Rows matching on CDR3 protein sequence are summarized as one entry with the most common DNA and genes. The sample yields around 790,000 distinct CDR3 sequences; over 20% were counted once. In total, the top ten clones hold more than 8.5% of the sample.

Sequencing was performed on PBMCs from blood, taken less than 6 days after vaccination. This receptor was obtained from a man aged 45-60 years who received an inactivated influenza vaccine. Donor details come from another sample of the same person, matched by shared clones. The chain is assembled from TRBV5-1 and TRBJ2-3, with no reliable assignment of the D segment. The base sequence is TGCGCCAGCAGCTTTAGCCAGGGCACAGATACGCAGTATTTT. Its coded protein is CASSFSQGTDTQYF. Here the CDR3 is joined to the reference TRBV5-1 and TRBJ2-3 genes, and the full variable domain is: KAGVTQTPRYLIKTRGQQVTLSCSPISGHRSVSWYQQTPGQGLQFLFEYFSETQRNKGNFPGRFSGRQFSNSRSEMNVSTLELGDSALYLCASSFSQGTDTQYFGPGTRLTVL.